This T cell receptor (beta chain) appears in the sequencing data of a study of blood T cell repertoires in COVID-19. The germline CDR1 and CDR2 sequences are SEHNR and FQNEAQ (reference sequence). J gave up 7 bases and V 10 bases, and 15 bases lay outside the gene matches. The CDR3 spans 15 residues. In the original processing: For nucleated cells, counts were estimated from reference gene primer amplification. Profiling relied on immunoSEQ multiplex PCR, and the TCRdb table lists in-frame clones only, not all of them. The V and J calls and clone size were taken over from that table, and D and trimming were inferred from the DNA. The sample yields over 55,000 clones, around 90% seen once.

The clonotype comes from a woman of 80 years or more with acute or convalescent COVID-19. The chain joins TRBV7-9 to TRBJ2-1; TRBD2 matches at 8 bases. The sample taken for sequencing was peripheral blood. For the CDR3, the DNA is TGTGCCACCGGACGGAGCGGGAGCTACGGGAATGAGCAGTTCTTC. Amino acid sequence: CATGRSGSYGNEQFF.